These 19 T cell receptor beta chains came from one sample sequenced in a study of shared clonotypes between healthy human individuals. Profiled with immunoSEQ multiplex PCR; TCRdb holds only in-frame clones, not every one. The profile shows about 100,000 clones, more than 45% of them singletons. Sequencing input: PBMCs. These receptors all stem from a woman in her 40s in good health. Some clones in this sample may be carry-over from other donors' samples.

A remark on this clone: A far larger clone is a single base away, which makes a read error likely. The gene calls are TRBV5-1 and TRBJ2-6, with D uncertain. V lost 0 bases and J 2 bases, leaving 3 bases between the germline ends. This CDR3 region has 14 residues. The germline V gene has CDR1 SGHRS and CDR2 YFSETQ. CDR3 sequence: CASSLAPGANVLTF. The CDR3 DNA reads TGCGCCAGCAGCTTGGCCCCTGGGGCCAACGTCCTGACTTTC.

The chain has TRBV19 and TRBJ1-1; no reliable D call. Trimming stripped 0 bases from V and 6 bases from J, with 11 bases between. CDR1 and CDR2 from the germline V gene are LNHDA and SQIVND (reference sequence). The CDR3 sequence is 14 residues long. This CDR3 is CASSIDSEGPEAFF. The CDR3 DNA reads TGTGCCAGTAGTATAGATTCGGAGGGTCCTGAAGCTTTCTTT.

This clone was counted between two and nine times. The V gene is TRBV9, the J gene TRBJ1-3; D perhaps matches TRBD1 (6 bases). Trimming left V 4 bases short and J 3 bases short, with 14 bases between. The length of the CDR3 is 15 residues. Germline-derived CDR1 and CDR2 are SGDLS and YYNGEE. CDR3 nucleotide sequence: TGTGCCAGCAGCAGGGCCGGGGGCGTTGGAAACACCATATATTTT. Its protein is CASSRAGGVGNTIYF.

This clone has a handful of counts. This sequence joins TRBV10-1 and TRBJ2-1; D unclear. CDR1 WNHNN and CDR2 SYGVQD come from the germline V gene (reference sequence). The CDR3 extends over 14 amino acids. V was cut by 6 bases and J by 5 bases, with 14 bases left in between. This CDR3 is CASSALVGDNEQFF. DNA of the CDR3: TGCGCCAGCAGCGCTCTTGTGGGCGACAATGAGCAGTTCTTC.

This rearrangement joins TRBV15 to TRBJ2-5; D might be TRBD2 (5 bases). This CDR3 has 13 amino acids. CDR1 is LNHNV and CDR2 is YYDKDF in the germline V gene (reference sequence). The V gene lost 5 bases and the J gene lost 7 bases, with 14 bases spanning the gap. The CDR3 spells CATSGRTPGTQYF. The CDR3 DNA sequence: TGTGCCACCAGCGGCCGGACTCCGGGGACCCAGTACTTC.

This clone was counted at least ten times. This chain links TRBV2 with TRBJ2-4; 9 positions agree with TRBD1. CDR1 is SNHLY, CDR2 FYNNEI, per germline. J lost 3 bases, V lost 8 bases, and 14 bases had no gene match. This CDR3 is 17 amino acids long. CDR3 sequence: CASGWTGVASGKNIQYF. The CDR3 bases are TGTGCCAGCGGCTGGACAGGGGTCGCGTCGGGCAAAAACATTCAGTACTTC.

This clone has a single count. V usage is TRBV28 and J usage is TRBJ1-5, with a weak D call TRBD1 (5 bases). The germline V gene encodes CDR1 MDHEN and CDR2 SYDVKM. Trimming took off 6 bases at V and 6 bases at J, with 24 bases between the two ends. CDR3 length equals 17 residues. CDR3 nucleotides: TGTGCCAGCAGGTTAACTGGGGGAAGGGGAAAGGGTCAGCCCCAGCATTTT. Its translation is CASRLTGGRGKGQPQHF. Full variable domain (rest looked up from reference TRBV28 and TRBJ1-5): DVKVTQSSRYLVKRTGEKVFLECVQDMDHENMFWYRQDPGLGLRLIYFSYDVKMKEKGDIPEGYSVSREKKERFSLILESASTNQTSMYLCASRLTGGRGKGQPQHFGDGTRLSIL.

With regard to this clone: A far larger clone differs by one base, so this is likely a read error. This specimen includes other DNA sequences encoding the same CDR3. V gene TRBV5-4 combines with J gene TRBJ1-2, with 10 positions matching TRBD1. The CDR3 is made up of 16 amino acids. Per the germline V gene, CDR1 is SGHNT and CDR2 is YYREEE (reference sequence). Trimming at V came to 4 bases and at J to 8 bases, leaving 14 bases not matched to a gene. In nucleotides, the CDR3 is TGTGCCAGCAGCCTATGGGGGACAGGGGATTCCTACGGCTACACCTTC. It translates to CASSLWGTGDSYGYTF. Full variable domain (missing parts from reference TRBV5-4 and TRBJ1-2): ETGVTQSPTHLIKTRGQQVTLRCSSQSGHNTVSWYQQALGQGPQFIFQYYREEENGRGNFPPRFSGLQFPNYSSELNVNALELDDSALYLCASSLWGTGDSYGYTFGSGTRLTVV.

The DNA of the CDR3 is TGTGCCTGGAGTTCACAGGGAAACGGCGGCTACACCTTC. Its translation is CAWSSQGNGGYTF. The chain employs TRBV30 and TRBJ1-2; possible D gene TRBD1, 6 bases. V lost 2 bases and J 8 bases, leaving 15 bases between the germline ends. Germline lookup yields CDR1 GTSNPN and CDR2 SVGIG (reference sequence). CDR3 length equals 13 residues.

The V and J genes are TRBV2 and TRBJ1-5; TRBD1 agrees at 8 bases. V trimming: 2 bases; J trimming: 5 bases; junction bases outside the gene matches: 2. Germline V gene data show CDR1 as SNHLY and CDR2 as FYNNEI. The CDR3 consists of 14 residues. DNA of the CDR3: TGTGCCAGCAGTGAACAGGGGGCTGATCAGCCCCAGCATTTT. This encodes CASSEQGADQPQHF.

This clone has a count of ten or more. The genes are TRBV30 and TRBJ1-1, with D perhaps matching TRBD1 (5 bases). The CDR3 covers 16 residues. CDR1 is GTSNPN, CDR2 SVGIG, per germline (reference sequence). V gave up 0 bases and J gave up 0 bases, with 14 bases separating them. CDR3 region: CAWSVGTTGMNTEAFF. In DNA form, the CDR3 reads TGTGCCTGGAGTGTAGGGACTACAGGCATGAACACTGAAGCTTTCTTT.

Details on this clone: A far larger clone is one base from this, pointing to a likely read error. V and J are TRBV25-1 and TRBJ2-7, with TRBD1 matching over 7 bases. This CDR3 has 15 residues. The V and J ends lost 3 bases and 3 bases, in that order; junction bases with no gene match: 8. Germline V CDR1 and CDR2: MGHDK, SYGVNS. The CDR3 coding sequence is TGTGCCAGCAGTGAGTTCGGGGCAGGGGGCTACGAGCAGTACTTC. Residues: CASSEFGAGGYEQYF.

Regarding this clone: One junction end does not reproduce the germline sequence, and a read error may be involved. V gene TRBV30 combines with J gene TRBJ1-1; possibly TRBD1 for D (5 bases). Germline V gene data show CDR1 as GTSNPN and CDR2 as SVGIG (reference sequence). The CDR3 extends over 13 amino acids. The CDR3 region has the DNA TGTGCCTGGAGTCCGGGGCCGAACACTGAAGCTCTCTTT. Translation: CAWSPGPNTEALF.

The chain employs TRBV9 and TRBJ2-4; D gene unclear. CDR3 length equals 16 residues. V lost 4 bases and J lost 0, with 14 bases in between. The germline V gene encodes CDR1 SGDLS and CDR2 YYNGEE. CDR3 nucleotide sequence: TGTGCCAGCAGCCCCCGGGCGACATTAGCCAAAAACATTCAGTACTTC. Translation: CASSPRATLAKNIQYF.

The V call is TRBV5-6, the J call TRBJ2-1, with TRBD2 identical over 11 bases. Germline V CDR1 and CDR2: SGHDT, YYEEEE. This CDR3 comprises 15 residues. Losses at the gene ends were 6 bases for V and 4 bases for J; bases not matched to a gene: 6. The DNA of the CDR3 is TGTGCCAGCACCCCCCGACTAGCGGGATACAATGAGCAGTTCTTC. It is translated as CASTPRLAGYNEQFF.

The chain joins TRBV10-3 to TRBJ2-5; 7 bases align to TRBD2. The end of the DNA aligns better with TRBJ2-7, so the J call may be wrong. Germline V CDR1 and CDR2: ENHRY, SYGVKD. The CDR3 covers 15 residues. This chain's CDR3 is CAIGGGPGSSYEQYF. The DNA of the CDR3 is TGTGCCATCGGGGGAGGGCCAGGGAGCTCCTACGAGCAGTACTTC.

The chain employs TRBV9 and TRBJ2-1; D perhaps matches TRBD1 (6 bases). CDR3 length equals 14 residues. Trimming took 4 bases from V and 5 from J, leaving 13 bases between them. The germline gives CDR1 SGDLS, CDR2 YYNGEE. The CDR3 DNA is TGTGCCAGCAGCCCCCAGGGGTCCCACAATGAGCAGTTCTTC. Encoded protein: CASSPQGSHNEQFF.

This clone appeared many times. V gene TRBV30 combines with J gene TRBJ1-1, with a tentative D call TRBD1 (6 bases). The germline CDR1 and CDR2 sequences are GTSNPN and SVGIG (reference sequence). CDR3 length equals 12 residues. Trimming stripped 5 bases from V and 6 bases from J, with 13 bases between. This chain's CDR3 is CAWGGGRSEAFF. CDR3 DNA: TGTGCCTGGGGCGGGGGGCGGTCTGAAGCTTTCTTT.

Note on this clone: A single base separates this from a much larger clone, so it may be a read error. CDR3: CAWRRGARTRELFF. CDR3 nucleotide sequence: TGTGCCTGGAGGAGGGGGGCGCGAACCCGGGAGCTGTTTTTT. The genes are TRBV30 and TRBJ2-2; D could derive from TRBD1 or TRBD2 (6 bases each). The CDR3 totals 14 residues. CDR1 and CDR2 (germline): GTSNPN, SVGIG (reference sequence). Trimming left V 3 bases short and J 9 bases short, with 17 bases between.